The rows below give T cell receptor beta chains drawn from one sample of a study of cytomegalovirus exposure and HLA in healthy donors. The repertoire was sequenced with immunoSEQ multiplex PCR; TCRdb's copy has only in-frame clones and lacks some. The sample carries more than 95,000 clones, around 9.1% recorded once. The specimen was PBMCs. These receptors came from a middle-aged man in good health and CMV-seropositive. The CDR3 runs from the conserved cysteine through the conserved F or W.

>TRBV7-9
CASSPFKSSYEQYF
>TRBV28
CASSQVDSNQPQHF
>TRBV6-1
CASSEQVYEQYF
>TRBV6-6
CASRGLAGEDEQFF
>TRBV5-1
CASSLGDGWNTEAFF
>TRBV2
CASSEREGDNEKLFF
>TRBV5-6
CASSLRDTSYEQYF
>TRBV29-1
CSVATLAGVTYEQYF
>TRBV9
CASRGTSGSGTDTQYF
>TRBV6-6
CASSYDSSGGYYEQYF
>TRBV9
CASSVGTVQETQYF
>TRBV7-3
CASSPPSLTSSNYNEQFF
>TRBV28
CASSSLEGTANYNEQFF
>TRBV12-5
CASGLVLGLAGGYNEQFF
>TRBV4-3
CASSQGLGPQHF
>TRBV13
CASSSQLTGDHSYNEQFF
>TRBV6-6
CASRGTRIYEQYF
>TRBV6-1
CASSFWHSSYNEQFF
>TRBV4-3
CASSSFGTGIENEQFF
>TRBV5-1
CASSLLGTGEGQLQHF
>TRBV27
CASSKRQARYEQYF
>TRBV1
CTSSLPDGRRNNEQFF
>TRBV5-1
CASSPGTSGGYEQYF
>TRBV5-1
CASSLAGGATNYIDTQYF
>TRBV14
CASSQSSGNQPQHF
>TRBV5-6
CASSLTGEEETQYF
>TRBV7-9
CASSLDRAEQYF
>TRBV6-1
CASSGGLAGSYEQYF
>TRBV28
CASRSTGSGSPLHF
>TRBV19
CASTRLAGTDTQYF
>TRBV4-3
CASSQEGRASYNEQFF
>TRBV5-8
CASSTEPGRTYNEQFF
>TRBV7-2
CASSLDSLAGREQYF
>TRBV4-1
CASRTRADYGYTF
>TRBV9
CASSVGTGGLNYGYTF
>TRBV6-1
CASSEWGDEQFF
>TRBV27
CATGGLAGNILETQYF
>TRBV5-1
CASSLSSGGPGELFF
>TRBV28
CASSHTTGTDTQYF
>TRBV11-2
CASSSLAYEQYF
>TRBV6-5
CASSSTPRNYGYTF
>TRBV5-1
CASSFGTALAKNIQYF
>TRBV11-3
CATSFGQNNEQFF
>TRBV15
CATSRDRSNEKLFF
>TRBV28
CASSLPRQASNQPQHF
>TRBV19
CASSATSGSSYNEQFF